The next 13 T cell receptor beta chains were all read from a single sample in a study of blood T cell repertoires in COVID-19. Data came from immunoSEQ multiplex PCR; TCRdb stores just in-frame clones and leaves some out. Counted here are a few hundred thousand clones, 75% to 90% occurring once; the ten biggest clones make up under 4%. The sequencing input was PBMCs or T cells enriched from blood (not recorded which). Receptors were obtained from a woman between 18 and 29 years old in a cohort exposed to, infected with or recovered from COVID-19 (not recorded which).

V and J are TRBV19 and TRBJ1-4; D call uncertain. The CDR3 runs 14 residues. In germline, CDR1 is LNHDA, CDR2 SQIVND (reference sequence). The V end lost 8 bases, the J end lost 0 bases, and 10 bases lay between the germline ends. The CDR3 is CASAFGATNEKLFF. CDR3 DNA: TGTGCCAGTGCCTTCGGTGCAACTAATGAAAAACTGTTTTTT.

V and J are TRBV28 and TRBJ1-1; D unclear. The CDR3 length is 12 residues. V lost 6 bases, J lost 6 bases, and 11 bases lay in between. Germline V lookup: CDR1 MDHEN, CDR2 SYDVKM. In nucleotides, the CDR3 is TGTGCCAGCAGACCACGGGAGGCTGAAGCTTTCTTT. It translates to CASRPREAEAFF.

The J gene is TRBJ1-4, the V gene TRBV24-1; TRBD1 matches at 8 bases. The CDR3 is 13 amino acids. Germline-derived CDR1 and CDR2 are KGHDR and SFDVKD. After removal of 3 bases from V and 10 bases from J, the junction contained 3 bases not matched to a gene. CDR3 residues: CATSDRTGIKLFF. The CDR3 DNA is TGTGCCACCAGTGATAGGACAGGGATAAAACTGTTTTTT.

This chain connects TRBV6-2 or TRBV6-3 to TRBJ1-2, with 8 positions matching TRBD1. The junction had 0 bases not matched to a gene; V was cut back by 5 bases and J by 4 bases. The CDR3 extends over 12 amino acids. Germline loops: CDR1 MNHEY, CDR2 SVGEGT. CDR3 protein: CASSGQGYGYTF. The CDR3 DNA reads as TGTGCCAGCAGTGGACAGGGCTATGGCTACACCTTC.

V and J are TRBV15 and TRBJ1-4; 7 bases agree with TRBD1. CDR1 is LNHNV, CDR2 YYDKDF, per germline (reference sequence). CDR3 length: 20 amino acids. With 0 bases clipped from V and 4 bases from J, the junction kept 17 bases outside the gene matches. CDR3 in amino acids: CATSRDSDSFPGTVNEKLFF. The CDR3 DNA follows: TGTGCCACCAGCAGAGATTCAGACTCTTTTCCCGGGACAGTTAATGAAAAACTGTTTTTT.

This chain links TRBV27 with TRBJ1-4; unclear D gene. This CDR3 region has 15 residues. Looked up from germline, CDR1 is MNHEY and CDR2 is SMNVEV (reference sequence). The ends were cut back, 7 bases at V and 8 bases at J, with 20 bases in the middle. CDR3 loop: CASTLRRGPGEKLFF. The CDR3 DNA follows: TGTGCCAGCACCTTAAGACGGGGTCCGGGGGAAAAACTGTTTTTT.

The V and J genes are TRBV27 and TRBJ2-7; TRBD2 agrees at 13 bases. CDR3 size: 18 residues. V trimming: 8 bases; J trimming: 3 bases; junction bases outside the gene matches: 16. CDR1 and CDR2 from the germline V gene are MNHEY and SMNVEV (reference sequence). Here the CDR3 DNA reads TGTGCCAGCGCAGGCGGGGCCCGGACTAGCGGGAGATTCTACGAGCAGTACTTC. Translating gives CASAGGARTSGRFYEQYF.

The chain recombines TRBV21-1 with TRBJ2-2; the D call of TRBD1 is as the table states it, not checked on the DNA. TRBV21-1 is a listed pseudogene. The length of the CDR3 is 15 residues. CDR3: CASSKAGQGTGELFF. Here the CDR3 DNA reads TGTGCCAGCAGCAAAGCGGGACAGGGCACCGGGGAGCTGTTTTTT.

V gene TRBV7-3 combines with J gene TRBJ1-1; TRBD1 might be the D (5 bases). CDR3 length: 13 amino acids. V was shortened by 2 bases and J by 5 bases, with 9 bases between the two germline ends. Germline CDR1 SGHTA, CDR2 FQGTGA. The CDR3 reads CASSLGGGTEAFF. The CDR3 bases are TGTGCCAGCAGCTTAGGTGGGGGGACTGAAGCTTTCTTT. The full variable domain, rest sourced from reference TRBV7-3 and TRBJ1-1, is GAGVSQTPSNKVTEKGKYVELRCDPISGHTALYWYRQSLGQGPEFLIYFQGTGAADDSGLPNDRFFAVRPEGSVSTLKIQRTERGDSAVYLCASSLGGGTEAFFGQGTRLTVV.

This clone occurred once. The chain joins TRBV3-1 (or the pseudogene TRBV3-2) to TRBJ1-1; D perhaps matches TRBD1 (5 bases). This CDR3 contains 15 residues. V dropped 2 bases and J dropped 2 bases, with 12 bases sitting between them. From germline, CDR1 is LGHDT and CDR2 YNNKEL (reference sequence). For the CDR3, the DNA is TGTGCCAGCAGCCAACCGGTCGGACAAAACACTGAAGCTTTCTTT. It translates to CASSQPVGQNTEAFF.

The chain combines TRBV6-5 with TRBJ1-4, with 9 positions matching TRBD1. CDR1 is MNHEY, CDR2 SVGAGI, per germline. CDR3 length: 16 amino acids. The V gene end was trimmed by 4 bases and the J gene end by 0 bases; junction bases not matched to a gene: 3. The CDR3 loop is CASSSRTGATNEKLFF. CDR3 nucleotides: TGTGCCAGCAGTTCCCGGACAGGGGCAACTAATGAAAAACTGTTTTTT.

The chain is built from TRBV3-1 (or the pseudogene TRBV3-2) and TRBJ2-2, with a tentative D call TRBD2 (5 bases). The CDR3 runs to 18 residues. Trimming took off 0 bases at V and 3 bases at J, with 17 bases between the two ends. The germline CDR1 and CDR2 sequences are LGHDT and YNNKEL (reference sequence). CDR3 DNA: TGTGCCAGCAGCCAAGAATTTAAGGACTCTAGGTACACCGGGGAGCTGTTTTTT. This codes for CASSQEFKDSRYTGELFF.

The chain carries TRBV19 and TRBJ1-2; D is perhaps TRBD1 (5 bases). The germline gives CDR1 LNHDA, CDR2 SQIVND (reference sequence). The CDR3 has 16 residues. The V gene lost 0 bases and the J gene lost 7 bases, with 18 bases spanning the gap. CDR3 coding DNA: TGTGCCAGTAGTATAGATATCGGCAGGGCCCCTGGTGGCTACACCTTC. Translated, it gives CASSIDIGRAPGGYTF.